The clone carrying this TCR beta chain occurred once. Its antigen remains unidentified. Germline V gene lookup returns CDR1 SEHNR and CDR2 FQNEAQ (reference sequence). V lost 1 base and J 5 bases, leaving 18 bases between the germline ends. The CDR3 loop spans 17 amino acids. Documented treatment: oral pan-JAK inhibitor, 5-10 mg twice daily. Both peripheral blood and punch biopsies of lesional scalp skin were obtained from patients who had alopecia areata. Once RNA had been extracted, it was reverse transcribed into cDNA to act as the sequencing template. Produced via immunoSEQ multiplex PCR; TCRdb's table is partial and in-frame only. The table shows 160,000 or so clones, with around three fifths occurring only once. These data are taken from a study of CD8+ T cells in alopecia areata. Study summary: Tofacitinib therapy lasting 6 to 18 months was followed by 6 months off drug. Study results and caveats: During tofacitinib treatment, many expanded lesional clones remained in scalp and blood. Scalp lesions, especially in alopecia totalis/universalis, had higher clonality than normal scalp.

This clonotype was sampled from a human donor with alopecia areata. The specimen comprised CD4+ T cells sorted from blood, sampled at week 4, from a patient treated with tofacitinib. The rearrangement joins TRBV7-9 to TRBJ1-5; D is perhaps TRBD1 (5 bases). CDR3 in DNA: TGTGCCAGCAGCTTAGGAGGCGGGCAGGGCTTCGATCAGCCCCAGCATTTT. Amino acid sequence: CASSLGGGQGFDQPQHF.